This TCR beta chain was identified during a study of blood T cell repertoires in COVID-19. The V end lost 8 bases, the J end lost 3 bases, and 14 bases lay between the germline ends. Germline V lookup: CDR1 MDHEN, CDR2 SYDVKM. The CDR3 spans 13 residues. Authors' processing steps: Reference gene primer amplification gave estimated nucleated cell counts. Profiling relied on immunoSEQ multiplex PCR, and the TCRdb table lists in-frame clones only, not all of them. Clone size and the V and J calls come from that table; the DNA yielded D and trimming. The sample includes fewer than 250,000 clones, around 80% of them seen just once.

The chain uses TRBV28 and TRBJ2-7, with D possibly TRBD2 on 6 matching bases. The clonotype originates from a woman between 45 and 65 years old with acute or convalescent COVID-19. Sequenced sample: peripheral blood. The CDR3 here is CASHYGGYYEQYF. In DNA form, the CDR3 reads TGTGCCAGCCATTACGGGGGATACTACGAGCAGTACTTC.